The 17 T cell receptor beta chains given below trace back to one sample, sequenced in a study of T cell responses to AZD1222 COVID-19 vaccine. The assay was immunoSEQ multiplex PCR, and TCRdb's table has in-frame clones only and misses some. The sample holds 150,000 or so clones; about 89% are singletons and the top ten take 3% to 4%. The sequencing here drew on peripheral blood, taken 28 days after the second AZD1222 dose. These receptors were collected from an adult who received the AZD1222 COVID-19 vaccine.

This clone has only a few counts. CDR3 residues: CASSFSQGMVAFF. Written as DNA, the CDR3 is TGTGCCAGCAGTTTTTCGCAGGGGATGGTAGCTTTCTTT. This chain links TRBV6-2 or TRBV6-3 with TRBJ1-1; the D gene is possibly TRBD1 (6 bases). Looked up from germline, CDR1 is MNHEY and CDR2 is SVGEGT. The CDR3 runs 13 residues. Deletions cut 4 bases from V and 10 bases from J, with 16 bases between.

This chain joins TRBV7-9 and TRBJ2-7, with no clear D. Trimming left V 5 bases short and J 0 bases short, with 2 bases between. Per germline, CDR1 SEHNR and CDR2 FQNEAQ (reference sequence). This CDR3 comprises 11 residues. This CDR3 is CASSISYEQYF. CDR3 nucleotides: TGTGCCAGCAGCATCTCCTACGAGCAGTACTTC.

The gene calls are TRBV4-1 and TRBJ1-6; TRBD1 agrees at 10 bases. Germline loops: CDR1 MGHRA, CDR2 YSYEKL. This CDR3 comprises 17 residues. V gave up 4 bases and J gave up 7 bases; unmatched junction bases: 10. As DNA, the CDR3 is TGCGCCAGCAGCCTGTGGGGTACGGGACAGGGGAATTCACCCCTCCACTTT. Protein: CASSLWGTGQGNSPLHF.

The chain joins TRBV18 to TRBJ1-6; tentative D call: TRBD1 (6 bases). The germline gives CDR1 KGHSH, CDR2 LQKENI. The CDR3 loop spans 14 amino acids. The germline V and J ends were trimmed by 0 bases and 9 bases, with 9 bases remaining between them. The CDR3 nucleotides read TGTGCCAGCTCACCACCAACAGGGAGTTCACCCCTCCACTTT. Translation gives CASSPPTGSSPLHF.

The chain employs TRBV4-2 and TRBJ1-6, with D hard to call. The length of the CDR3 is 18 residues. The germline V gene encodes CDR1 LGHNA and CDR2 YNFKEQ. Trimming shortened V by 5 bases and J by 0 bases, and 17 bases separated the two germline ends. In DNA form, the CDR3 reads TGTGCCAGCAGCAGTTGGTCACAAGCGAGCTCCTATAATTCACCCCTCCACTTT. This codes for CASSSWSQASSYNSPLHF.

The V and J genes are TRBV2 and TRBJ1-1, with no clear D. V gave up 2 bases and J gave up 0 bases, with 4 bases separating them. Germline assignment: CDR1 SNHLY and CDR2 FYNNEI. CDR3 length: 13 residues. The CDR3 DNA follows: TGTGCCAGCAGTGAATTGGTGAACACTGAAGCTTTCTTT. This translates into CASSELVNTEAFF.

V is TRBV2 and J is TRBJ2-3, with D possibly matching TRBD1 (6 bases). V was trimmed by 7 bases and J by 2 bases, leaving 10 bases between them. The CDR3 length is 13 residues. The germline V gene encodes CDR1 SNHLY and CDR2 FYNNEI. CDR3 bases: TGTGCCAGCATTGGGACATTCACAGATACGCAGTATTTT. Its translation: CASIGTFTDTQYF. Filled out from reference TRBV2 and TRBJ2-3, the complete variable domain reads EPEVTQTPSHQVTQMGQEVILRCVPISNHLYFYWYRQILGQKVEFLVSFYNNEISEKSEIFDDQFSVERPDGSNFTLKIRSTKLEDSAMYFCASIGTFTDTQYFGPGTRLTVL.

The chain combines TRBV7-9 with TRBJ2-2; D call uncertain. Germline V gives CDR1 SEHNR, CDR2 FQNEAQ (reference sequence). This CDR3 spans 15 amino acids. Trimming removed 2 bases from V and 0 bases from J, with 7 bases in between. The CDR3 sequence is CASSLRTSNTGELFF. CDR3 bases: TGTGCCAGCAGCTTAAGGACCTCGAACACCGGGGAGCTGTTTTTT. Full variable domain (missing parts from reference TRBV7-9 and TRBJ2-2): DTGVSQNPRHKITKRGQNVTFRCDPISEHNRLYWYRQTLGQGPEFLTYFQNEAQLEKSRLLSDRFSAERPKGSFSTLEIQRTEQGDSAMYLCASSLRTSNTGELFFGEGSRLTVL.

This clone has a single count. V is TRBV3-1 (or the pseudogene TRBV3-2) and J is TRBJ2-3, with 11 nucleotides matching TRBD2. Germline CDR1 is LGHDT and CDR2 is YNNKEL (reference sequence). The J segment lost 6 bases and the V segment lost 1 base, leaving 3 bases of the junction unmatched. CDR3 length equals 15 residues. For the CDR3, the DNA is TGTGCCAGCAGCCAAGGACTAGCGGGGATCGATACGCAGTATTTT. This translates into CASSQGLAGIDTQYF.

This sequence joins TRBV30 and TRBJ1-1, with unresolved D. The germline V gene encodes CDR1 GTSNPN and CDR2 SVGIG (reference sequence). The CDR3 covers 12 residues. Trimming shortened V by 2 bases and J by 6 bases, and 10 bases separated the two germline ends. CDR3 in amino acids: CAWSKVGAEAFF. The CDR3 coding sequence is TGTGCCTGGAGTAAGGTGGGTGCTGAAGCTTTCTTT. The entire variable domain, with the rest obtained from reference TRBV30 and TRBJ1-1, is as follows: SQTIHQWPATLVQPVGSPLSLECTVEGTSNPNLYWYRQAAGRGLQLLFYSVGIGQISSEVPQNLSASRPQDRQFILSSKKLLLSDSGFYLCAWSKVGAEAFFGQGTRLTVV.

This chain joins TRBV29-1 and TRBJ1-2; 7 positions match TRBD1. CDR3 size: 17 residues. Per germline, CDR1 SQVTM and CDR2 ANQGSEA. The V and J ends lost 6 bases and 5 bases, in that order; junction bases with no gene match: 21. The CDR3 DNA follows: TGCAGCGTGACCATGGGAGGGGGCGGGGGACACTTATATGGCTACACCTTC. This encodes CSVTMGGGGGHLYGYTF. The full variable domain, with the rest looked up from reference TRBV29-1 and TRBJ1-2, is SAVISQKPSRDICQRGTSLTIQCQVDSQVTMMFWYRQQPGQSLTLIATANQGSEATYESGFVIDKFPISRPNLTFSTLTVSNMSPEDSSIYLCSVTMGGGGGHLYGYTFGSGTRLTVV.

V and J are TRBV29-1 and TRBJ2-3; 8 bases align to TRBD2. Germline values: CDR1 SQVTM, CDR2 ANQGSEA. After removal of 5 bases from V and 5 bases from J, the junction contained 9 bases not matched to a gene. The CDR3 runs 14 residues. The CDR3 protein is CSVLPGRGGDTQYF. The CDR3 region has the DNA TGCAGCGTTCTTCCCGGGAGGGGGGGAGATACGCAGTATTTT.

The rearrangement links TRBV15 to TRBJ1-2; TRBD1 might be the D (5 bases). V lost 2 bases and J lost 3, with 10 bases in between. The CDR3 spans 14 residues. Per the germline V gene, CDR1 is LNHNV and CDR2 is YYDKDF (reference sequence). CDR3 sequence: CATSRTGLDYGYTF. DNA for the CDR3: TGTGCCACCAGCAGAACGGGGCTGGACTATGGCTACACCTTC.

The table lists this clone with a count of one. The chain recombines TRBV6-2 or TRBV6-3 with TRBJ1-2, with unresolved D. The ends were cut back, 2 bases at V and 4 bases at J, with 11 bases in the middle. The CDR3 sequence is 14 residues long. Looked up from germline, CDR1 is MNHEY and CDR2 is SVGEGT. The CDR3: CASSYAPRGYGYTF. CDR3 DNA: TGTGCCAGCAGTTACGCCCCACGGGGCTATGGCTACACCTTC.

The genes are TRBV4-1 and TRBJ2-5; maybe TRBD1 (6 bases). V was pared by 7 bases and J by 4 bases, with 10 bases between. The CDR3 is made up of 12 amino acids. The germline V gene encodes CDR1 MGHRA and CDR2 YSYEKL. The CDR3 nucleotides are TGCGCCAGCAAGGTCAGGGGAGAGACCCAGTACTTC. This codes for CASKVRGETQYF.

The chain employs TRBV5-6 and TRBJ1-2; D is unclear. The CDR3 runs to 14 residues. Trimming took 0 bases from V and 0 from J, leaving 6 bases between them. CDR1 SGHDT and CDR2 YYEEEE come from the germline V gene. In nucleotides, the CDR3 is TGTGCCAGCAGCTTGGCCAGGACTAACTATGGCTACACCTTC. This sequence encodes CASSLARTNYGYTF.

CDR3 region: CASSYSTRGVGYTF. The CDR3 DNA follows: TGTGCCAGCAGTTACTCGACCAGGGGGGTAGGCTACACCTTC. The chain employs TRBV6-5 and TRBJ1-2, with 7 bases matching TRBD1. Unmatched junction bases numbered 6, after V lost 0 bases and J lost 8 bases. The CDR3 runs 14 residues. Germline V CDR1 and CDR2: MNHEY, SVGAGI.